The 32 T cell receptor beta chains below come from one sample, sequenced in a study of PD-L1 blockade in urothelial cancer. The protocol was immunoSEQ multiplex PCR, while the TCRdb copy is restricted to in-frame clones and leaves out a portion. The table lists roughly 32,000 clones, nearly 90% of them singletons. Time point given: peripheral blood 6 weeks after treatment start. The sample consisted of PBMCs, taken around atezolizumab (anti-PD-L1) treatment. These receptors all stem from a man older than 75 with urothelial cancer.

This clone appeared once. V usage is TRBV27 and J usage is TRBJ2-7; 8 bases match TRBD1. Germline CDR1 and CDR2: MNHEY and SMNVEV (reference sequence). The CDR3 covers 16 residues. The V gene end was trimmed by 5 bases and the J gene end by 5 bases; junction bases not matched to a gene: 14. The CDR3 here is CASSPLRTGLVDEQYF. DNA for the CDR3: TGTGCCAGCAGTCCCCTCCGGACAGGGTTAGTCGACGAGCAGTACTTC.

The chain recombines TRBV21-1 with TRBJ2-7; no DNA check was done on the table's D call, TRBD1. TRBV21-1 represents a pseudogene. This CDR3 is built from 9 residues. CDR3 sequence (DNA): TGTGCCAGCCCCAACGAGCAGTACTTC. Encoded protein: CASPNEQYF.

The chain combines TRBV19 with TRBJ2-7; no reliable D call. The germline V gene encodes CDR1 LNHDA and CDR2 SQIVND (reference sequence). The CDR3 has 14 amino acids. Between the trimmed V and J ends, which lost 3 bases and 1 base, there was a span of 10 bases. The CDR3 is CASSIQASSYEQYF. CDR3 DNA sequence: TGTGCCAGTAGTATCCAGGCGTCGTCCTACGAGCAGTACTTC.

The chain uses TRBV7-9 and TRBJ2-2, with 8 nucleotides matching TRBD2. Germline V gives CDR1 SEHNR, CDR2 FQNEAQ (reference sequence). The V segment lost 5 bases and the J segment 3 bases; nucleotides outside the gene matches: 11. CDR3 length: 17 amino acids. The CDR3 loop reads CASSVLAEAGDTGELFF. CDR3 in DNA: TGTGCCAGCAGCGTACTAGCGGAGGCTGGGGACACCGGGGAGCTGTTTTTT.

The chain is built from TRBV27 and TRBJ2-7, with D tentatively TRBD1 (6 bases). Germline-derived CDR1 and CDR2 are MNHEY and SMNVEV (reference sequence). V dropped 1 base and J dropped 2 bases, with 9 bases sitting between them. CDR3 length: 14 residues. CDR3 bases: TGTGCCAGCAGTTTATTGGGGGCTACCTACGAGCAGTACTTC. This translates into CASSLLGATYEQYF.

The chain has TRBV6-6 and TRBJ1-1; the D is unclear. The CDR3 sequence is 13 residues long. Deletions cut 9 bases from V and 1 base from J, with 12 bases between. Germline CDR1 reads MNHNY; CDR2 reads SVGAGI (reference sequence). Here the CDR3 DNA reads TGTGCCAGTCAACCAGACAAGAACACTGAAGCTTTCTTT. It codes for CASQPDKNTEAFF.

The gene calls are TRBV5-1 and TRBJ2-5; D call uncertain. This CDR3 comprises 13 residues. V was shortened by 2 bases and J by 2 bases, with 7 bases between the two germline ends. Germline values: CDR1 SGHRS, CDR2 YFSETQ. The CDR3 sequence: CASSFDWQETQYF. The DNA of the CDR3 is TGCGCCAGCAGCTTCGACTGGCAAGAGACCCAGTACTTC.

CDR3 DNA: TGCGCCAGCAGCCTTAGCGGGAGGGCGAACACCGGGGAGCTGTTTTTT. Protein: CASSLSGRANTGELFF. J is TRBJ2-2 and V is TRBV5-1; 11 positions match TRBD2. Per the germline V gene, CDR1 is SGHRS and CDR2 is YFSETQ. V was clipped by 4 bases and J by 0 bases; unmatched bases: 2. This CDR3 region has 16 residues. The full variable domain, completed using reference TRBV5-1 and TRBJ2-2, is KAGVTQTPRYLIKTRGQQVTLSCSPISGHRSVSWYQQTPGQGLQFLFEYFSETQRNKGNFPGRFSGRQFSNSRSEMNVSTLELGDSALYLCASSLSGRANTGELFFGEGSRLTVL.

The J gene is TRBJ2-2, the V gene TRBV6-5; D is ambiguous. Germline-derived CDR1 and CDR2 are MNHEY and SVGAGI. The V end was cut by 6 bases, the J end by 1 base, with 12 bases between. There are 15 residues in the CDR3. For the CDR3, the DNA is TGTGCCAGCAGCCCAAGCCTCTTGAACACCGGGGAGCTGTTTTTT. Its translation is CASSPSLLNTGELFF.

DNA of the CDR3: TGTGCCAGCAGCCAAATCGGGGGGGAAGCTAGCACAGATACGCAGTATTTT. Translation gives CASSQIGGEASTDTQYF. The rearrangement links TRBV4-2 to TRBJ2-3; 8 bases match TRBD2. Trimming removed 2 bases from V and 0 bases from J; junction bases left unmatched: 7. The CDR3 is 17 amino acids. The V gene's germline CDR1 is LGHNA and CDR2 YNFKEQ.

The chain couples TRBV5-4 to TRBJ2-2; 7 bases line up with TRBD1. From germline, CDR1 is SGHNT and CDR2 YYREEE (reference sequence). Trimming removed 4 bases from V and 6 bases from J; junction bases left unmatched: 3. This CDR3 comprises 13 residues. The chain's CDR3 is CASSPTGPGELFF. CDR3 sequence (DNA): TGTGCCAGCAGCCCGACAGGGCCCGGGGAGCTGTTTTTT.

The DNA for the CDR3 is TGCGCCAGCAGCTTGTGGGGACAGGGTACGACTGAAGCTTTCTTT. Protein product: CASSLWGQGTTEAFF. V usage is TRBV5-1 and J usage is TRBJ1-1; 9 positions agree with TRBD1. The CDR3 length is 15 residues. CDR1 and CDR2 from the germline V gene are SGHRS and YFSETQ. The V gene end was trimmed by 1 base and the J gene end by 5 bases; junction bases not matched to a gene: 6.

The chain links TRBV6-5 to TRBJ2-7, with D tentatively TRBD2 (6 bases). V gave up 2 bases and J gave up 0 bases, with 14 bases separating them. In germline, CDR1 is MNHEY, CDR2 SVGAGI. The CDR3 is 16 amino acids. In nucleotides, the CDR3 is TGTGCCAGCAGTTACACATACTTGGGGGGCTCCTACGAGCAGTACTTC. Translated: CASSYTYLGGSYEQYF.

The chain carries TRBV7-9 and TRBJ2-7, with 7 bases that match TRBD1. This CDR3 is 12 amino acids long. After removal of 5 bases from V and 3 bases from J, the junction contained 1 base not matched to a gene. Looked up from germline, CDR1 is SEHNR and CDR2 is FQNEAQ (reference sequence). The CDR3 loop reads CASSRQGYEQYF. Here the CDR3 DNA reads TGTGCCAGCAGCAGACAGGGCTACGAGCAGTACTTC.

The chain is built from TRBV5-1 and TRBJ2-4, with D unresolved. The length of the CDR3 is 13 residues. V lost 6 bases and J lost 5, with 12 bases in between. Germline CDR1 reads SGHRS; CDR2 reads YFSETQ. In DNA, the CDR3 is TGCGCCAGCATCCCCCATACAGAAAACATTCAGTACTTC. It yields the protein CASIPHTENIQYF.

Written as DNA, the CDR3 is TGTGCCAGCAGCCCCCGAACCGGGAGGGGTTCCAACGAGCAGTACTTC. Translated: CASSPRTGRGSNEQYF. The chain recombines TRBV11-3 with TRBJ2-7; 8 bases line up with TRBD2. Germline V lookup: CDR1 SGHNT, CDR2 YENEEA. Germline trimming cut 5 bases from V and 5 bases from J; bases unmatched to any gene: 14. This CDR3 comprises 16 residues.

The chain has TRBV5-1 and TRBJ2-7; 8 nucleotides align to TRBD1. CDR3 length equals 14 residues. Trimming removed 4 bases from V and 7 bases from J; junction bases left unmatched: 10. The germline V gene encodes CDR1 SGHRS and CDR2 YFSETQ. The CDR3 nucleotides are TGCGCCAGCAGCGGCGGACAGGGAGGCTGGGAGCAGTACTTC. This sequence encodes CASSGGQGGWEQYF.

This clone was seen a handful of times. CDR3 DNA: TGTGCCAGCAGTAGACAGGATAACACCGGGGAGCTGTTTTTT. Its protein product is CASSRQDNTGELFF. V and J are TRBV5-4 and TRBJ2-2, with D maybe TRBD1 (6 bases). The germline V gene encodes CDR1 SGHNT and CDR2 YYREEE (reference sequence). This CDR3 region has 14 residues. Between the trimmed V and J ends, which lost 5 bases and 2 bases, there was a span of 10 bases.

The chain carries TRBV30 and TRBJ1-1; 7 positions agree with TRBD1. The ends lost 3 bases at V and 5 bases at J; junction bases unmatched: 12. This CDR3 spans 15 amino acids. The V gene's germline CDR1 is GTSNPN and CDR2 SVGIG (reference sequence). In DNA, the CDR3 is TGTGCCTGGAGGAACGACAGGGCCCCGGTGACTGAAGCTTTCTTT. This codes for CAWRNDRAPVTEAFF. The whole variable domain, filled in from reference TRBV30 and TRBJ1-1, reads SQTIHQWPATLVQPVGSPLSLECTVEGTSNPNLYWYRQAAGRGLQLLFYSVGIGQISSEVPQNLSASRPQDRQFILSSKKLLLSDSGFYLCAWRNDRAPVTEAFFGQGTRLTVV.

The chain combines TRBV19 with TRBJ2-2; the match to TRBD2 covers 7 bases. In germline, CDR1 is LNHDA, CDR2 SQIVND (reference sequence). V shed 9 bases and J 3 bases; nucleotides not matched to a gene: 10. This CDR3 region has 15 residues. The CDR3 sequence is CASKGREWDTGELFF. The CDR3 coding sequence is TGTGCCAGCAAGGGGCGGGAGTGGGACACCGGGGAGCTGTTTTTT.

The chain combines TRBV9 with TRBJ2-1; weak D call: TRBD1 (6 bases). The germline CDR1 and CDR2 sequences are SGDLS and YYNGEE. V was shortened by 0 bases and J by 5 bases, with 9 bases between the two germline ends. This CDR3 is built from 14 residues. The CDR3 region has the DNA TGTGCCAGCAGCGTAGAGGGGACACACAATGAGCAGTTCTTC. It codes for CASSVEGTHNEQFF.

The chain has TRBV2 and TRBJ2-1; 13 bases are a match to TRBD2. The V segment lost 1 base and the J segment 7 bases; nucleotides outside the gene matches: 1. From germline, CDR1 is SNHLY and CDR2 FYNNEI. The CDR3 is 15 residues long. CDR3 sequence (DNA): TGTGCCAGCAGTGAAGGGACTAGCGGGAGTAATGAGCAGTTCTTC. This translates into CASSEGTSGSNEQFF.

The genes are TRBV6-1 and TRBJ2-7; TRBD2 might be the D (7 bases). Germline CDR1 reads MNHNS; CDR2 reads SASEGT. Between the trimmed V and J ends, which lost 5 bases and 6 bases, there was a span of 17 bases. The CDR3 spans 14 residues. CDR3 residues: CASSRGGAVGEQYF. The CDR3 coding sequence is TGTGCCAGCAGTAGGGGGGGCGCAGTTGGCGAGCAGTACTTC.

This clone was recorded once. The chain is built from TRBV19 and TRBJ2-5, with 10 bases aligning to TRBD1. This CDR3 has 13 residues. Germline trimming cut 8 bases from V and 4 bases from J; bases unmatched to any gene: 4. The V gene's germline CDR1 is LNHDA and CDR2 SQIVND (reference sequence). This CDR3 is CASADRGGETQYF. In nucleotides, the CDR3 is TGTGCCAGTGCGGACAGGGGGGGAGAGACCCAGTACTTC.

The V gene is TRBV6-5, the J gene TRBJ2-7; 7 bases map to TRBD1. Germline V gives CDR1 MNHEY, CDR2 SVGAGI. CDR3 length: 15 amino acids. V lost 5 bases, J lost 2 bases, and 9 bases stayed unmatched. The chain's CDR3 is CASSRGTGTAYEQYF. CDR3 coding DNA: TGTGCCAGCAGTCGGGGTACCGGGACAGCCTACGAGCAGTACTTC.

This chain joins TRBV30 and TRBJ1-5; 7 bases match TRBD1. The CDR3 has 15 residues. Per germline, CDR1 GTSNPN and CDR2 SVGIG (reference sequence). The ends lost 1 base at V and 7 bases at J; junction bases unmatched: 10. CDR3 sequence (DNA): TGTGCCTGGAGTGCGGATGACAGGGTTCGGCAGCCCCAGCATTTT. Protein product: CAWSADDRVRQPQHF.

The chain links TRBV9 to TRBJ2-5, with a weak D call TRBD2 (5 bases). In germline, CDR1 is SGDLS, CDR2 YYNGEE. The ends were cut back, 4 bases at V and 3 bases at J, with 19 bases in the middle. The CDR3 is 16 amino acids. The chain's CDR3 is CASSSAVPTGKETQYF. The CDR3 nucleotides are TGTGCCAGCAGCTCAGCGGTTCCGACGGGAAAAGAGACCCAGTACTTC.

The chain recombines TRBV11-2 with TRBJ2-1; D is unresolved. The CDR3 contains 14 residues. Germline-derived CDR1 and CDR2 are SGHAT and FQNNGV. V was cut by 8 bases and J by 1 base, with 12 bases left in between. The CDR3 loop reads CASRLSGSYNEQFF. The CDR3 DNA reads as TGTGCCAGCCGGCTGTCAGGATCCTACAATGAGCAGTTCTTC.

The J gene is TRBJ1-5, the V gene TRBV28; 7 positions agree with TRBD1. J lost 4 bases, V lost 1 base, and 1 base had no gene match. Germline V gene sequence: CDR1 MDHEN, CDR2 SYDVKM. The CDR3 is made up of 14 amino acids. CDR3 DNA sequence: TGTGCCAGCAGTTTATCGACAGGGAATCAGCCCCAGCATTTT. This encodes CASSLSTGNQPQHF.

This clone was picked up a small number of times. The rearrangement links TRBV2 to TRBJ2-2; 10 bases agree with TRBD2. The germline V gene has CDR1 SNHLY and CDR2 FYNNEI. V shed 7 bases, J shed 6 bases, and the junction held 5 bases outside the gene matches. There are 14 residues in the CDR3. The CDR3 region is CASILGTSAGELFF. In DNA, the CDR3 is TGTGCCAGCATTCTAGGGACTAGCGCCGGGGAGCTGTTTTTT.

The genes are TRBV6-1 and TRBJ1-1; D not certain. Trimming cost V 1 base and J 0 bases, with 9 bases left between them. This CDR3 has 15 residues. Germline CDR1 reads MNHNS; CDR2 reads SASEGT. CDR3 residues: CASSEEAGLNTEAFF. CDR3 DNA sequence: TGTGCCAGCAGTGAAGAGGCGGGATTGAACACTGAAGCTTTCTTT.

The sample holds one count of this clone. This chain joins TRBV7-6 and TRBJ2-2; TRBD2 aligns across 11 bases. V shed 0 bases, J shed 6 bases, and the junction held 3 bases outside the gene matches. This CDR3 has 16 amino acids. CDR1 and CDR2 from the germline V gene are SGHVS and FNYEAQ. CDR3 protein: CASSLASGRASGELFF. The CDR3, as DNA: TGTGCCAGCAGCTTAGCTAGCGGGAGGGCCTCCGGGGAGCTGTTTTTT.